This T cell receptor (beta chain) was captured in a study of cytomegalovirus exposure and HLA in healthy donors. Regarding the study as a whole: The authors later linked a missense DCLRE1C variant to TCR beta V- and J-gene trimming. It emerged from a later analysis that several of the most significant clusters appeared to be linked to common viral pathogens.

The PCR was carried out with 60 Vbeta primers and 13 Jbeta primers. Sequencing was performed with immunoSEQ multiplex PCR; in TCRdb, only in-frame clones are kept and a portion is missing. The sample holds about 160,000 clones, over 80% seen once. The CDR3 contains 15 residues. Germline assignment: CDR1 MGHRA and CDR2 YSYEKL. Trimming removed 4 bases from V and 3 bases from J; junction bases left unmatched: 4. The table lists this clone with a few counts. What it binds is unknown. The sequenced material came from PBMCs. The TCR was taken from a man aged 50 to 59 in good health and CMV-seropositive. This chain connects TRBV4-1 to TRBJ2-7; TRBD2 matches 12 bases. The CDR3 sequence is CASSLRTSGNYEQYF. The CDR3 DNA sequence: TGCGCCAGCAGCCTGAGGACTAGCGGGAACTACGAGCAGTACTTC.